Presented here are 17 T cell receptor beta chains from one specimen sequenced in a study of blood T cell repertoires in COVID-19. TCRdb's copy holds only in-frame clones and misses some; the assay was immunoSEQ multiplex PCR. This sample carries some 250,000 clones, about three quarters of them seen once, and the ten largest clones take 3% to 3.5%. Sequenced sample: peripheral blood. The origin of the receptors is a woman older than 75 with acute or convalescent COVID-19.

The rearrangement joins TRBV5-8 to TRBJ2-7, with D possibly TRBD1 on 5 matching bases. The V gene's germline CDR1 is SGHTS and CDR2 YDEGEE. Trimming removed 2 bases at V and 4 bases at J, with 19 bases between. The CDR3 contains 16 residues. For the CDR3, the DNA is TGTGCCAGCAGCTTAATTAACAGGCCCCAATCGTACGAGCAGTACTTC. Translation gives CASSLINRPQSYEQYF.

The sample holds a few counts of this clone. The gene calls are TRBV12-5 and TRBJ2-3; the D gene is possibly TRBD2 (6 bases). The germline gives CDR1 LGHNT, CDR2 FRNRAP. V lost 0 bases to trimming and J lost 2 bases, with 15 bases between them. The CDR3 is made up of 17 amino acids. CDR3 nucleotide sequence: TGTGCTAGTGGTTTGGTACGGGGGATAGGGTCCACAGATACGCAGTATTTT. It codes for CASGLVRGIGSTDTQYF. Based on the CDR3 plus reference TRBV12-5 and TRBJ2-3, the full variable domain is DARVTQTPRHKVTEMGQEVTMRCQPILGHNTVFWYRQTMMQGLELLAYFRNRAPLDDSGMPKDRFSAEMPDATLATLKIQPSEPRDSAVYFCASGLVRGIGSTDTQYFGPGTRLTVL.

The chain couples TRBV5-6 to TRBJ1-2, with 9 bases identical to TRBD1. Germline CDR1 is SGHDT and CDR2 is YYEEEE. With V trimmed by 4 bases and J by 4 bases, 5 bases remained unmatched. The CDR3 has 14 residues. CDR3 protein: CASSAGQGRYGYTF. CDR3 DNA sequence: TGTGCCAGCAGCGCCGGACAGGGGCGCTATGGCTACACCTTC.

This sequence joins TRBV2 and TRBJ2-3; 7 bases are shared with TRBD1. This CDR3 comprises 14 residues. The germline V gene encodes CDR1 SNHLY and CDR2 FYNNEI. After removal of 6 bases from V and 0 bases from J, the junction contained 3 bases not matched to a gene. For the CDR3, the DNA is TGTGCCAGCAGATGGGACAGCAGCACAGATACGCAGTATTTT. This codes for CASRWDSSTDTQYF.

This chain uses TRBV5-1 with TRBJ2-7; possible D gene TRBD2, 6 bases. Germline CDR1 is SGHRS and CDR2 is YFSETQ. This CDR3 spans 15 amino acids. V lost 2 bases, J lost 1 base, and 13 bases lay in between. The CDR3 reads CASSLGGTESYEQYF. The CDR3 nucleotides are TGCGCCAGCAGCTTAGGAGGGACGGAATCCTACGAGCAGTACTTC.

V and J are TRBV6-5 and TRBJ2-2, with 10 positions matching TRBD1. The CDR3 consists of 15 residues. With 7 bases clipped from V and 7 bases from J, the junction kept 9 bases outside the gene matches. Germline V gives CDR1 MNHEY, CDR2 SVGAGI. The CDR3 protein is CASTRQGASGGELFF. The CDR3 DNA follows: TGTGCCAGCACTCGACAGGGGGCGAGTGGCGGGGAGCTGTTTTTT.

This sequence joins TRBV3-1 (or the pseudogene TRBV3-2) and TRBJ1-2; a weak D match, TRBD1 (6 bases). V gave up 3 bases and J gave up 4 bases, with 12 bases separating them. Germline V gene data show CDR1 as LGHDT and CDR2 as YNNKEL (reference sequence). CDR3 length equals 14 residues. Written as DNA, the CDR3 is TGTGCCAGCAGCCATACAGGGTTTTCCTATGGCTACACCTTC. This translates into CASSHTGFSYGYTF.

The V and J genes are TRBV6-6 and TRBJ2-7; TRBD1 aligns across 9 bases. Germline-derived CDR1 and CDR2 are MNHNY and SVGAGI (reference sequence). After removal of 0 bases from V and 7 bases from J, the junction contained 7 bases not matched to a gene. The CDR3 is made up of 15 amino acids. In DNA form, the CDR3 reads TGTGCCAGCAGTTACTCGGGACAGGGAATAGGGGAGCAGTACTTC. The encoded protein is CASSYSGQGIGEQYF.

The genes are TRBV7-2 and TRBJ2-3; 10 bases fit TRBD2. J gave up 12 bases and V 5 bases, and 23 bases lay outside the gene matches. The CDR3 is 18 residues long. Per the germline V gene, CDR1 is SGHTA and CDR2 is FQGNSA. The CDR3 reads CASSPSPPAGGAEGSQYF. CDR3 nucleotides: TGTGCCAGCAGCCCCAGCCCCCCAGCGGGGGGGGCCGAGGGGTCACAGTATTTT.

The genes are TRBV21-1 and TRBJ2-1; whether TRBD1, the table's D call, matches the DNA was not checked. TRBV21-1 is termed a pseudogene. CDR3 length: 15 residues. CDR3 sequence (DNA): TGTGCCAGCAGCAAAGTTAAGGGTCAGGGCAATGAGCAGTTCTTC. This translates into CASSKVKGQGNEQFF.

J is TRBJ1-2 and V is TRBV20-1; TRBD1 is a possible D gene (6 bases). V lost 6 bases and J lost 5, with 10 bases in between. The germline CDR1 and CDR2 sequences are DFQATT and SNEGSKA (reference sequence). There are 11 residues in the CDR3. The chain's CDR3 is CSARQAYGYTF. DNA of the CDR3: TGCAGTGCCAGACAGGCGTATGGCTACACCTTC.

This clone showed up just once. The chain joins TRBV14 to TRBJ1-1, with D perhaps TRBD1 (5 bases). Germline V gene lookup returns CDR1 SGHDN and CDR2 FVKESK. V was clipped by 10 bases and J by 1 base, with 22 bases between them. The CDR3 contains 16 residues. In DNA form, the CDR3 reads TGTGCCACCTCTAGGGGAATTTACCAACGGAACACTGAAGCTTTCTTT. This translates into CATSRGIYQRNTEAFF.

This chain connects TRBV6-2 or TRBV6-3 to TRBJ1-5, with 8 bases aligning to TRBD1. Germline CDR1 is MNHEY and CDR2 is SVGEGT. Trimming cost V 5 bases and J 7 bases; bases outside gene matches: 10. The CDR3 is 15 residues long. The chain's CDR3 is CASSQGAALAQPQHF. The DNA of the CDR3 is TGTGCCAGCAGTCAGGGGGCAGCCCTGGCCCAGCCCCAGCATTTT.

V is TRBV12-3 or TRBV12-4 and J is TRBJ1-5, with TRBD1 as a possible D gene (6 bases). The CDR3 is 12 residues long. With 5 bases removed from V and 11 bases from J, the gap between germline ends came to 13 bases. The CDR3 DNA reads TGTGCCAGCAGTCCAGGGGTCCGGGCCCAGCATTTT. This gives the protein CASSPGVRAQHF.

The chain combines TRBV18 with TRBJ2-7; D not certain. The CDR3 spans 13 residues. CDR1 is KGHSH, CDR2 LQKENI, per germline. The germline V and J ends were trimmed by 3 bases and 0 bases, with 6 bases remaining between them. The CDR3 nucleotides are TGTGCCAGCTCACCTGGAGTCTCCTACGAGCAGTACTTC. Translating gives CASSPGVSYEQYF.

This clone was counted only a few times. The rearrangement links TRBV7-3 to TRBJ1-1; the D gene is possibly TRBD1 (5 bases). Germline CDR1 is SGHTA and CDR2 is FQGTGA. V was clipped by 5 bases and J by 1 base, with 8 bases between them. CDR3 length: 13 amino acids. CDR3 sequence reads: CASSQDRNTEAFF. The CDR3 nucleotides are TGTGCCAGCAGCCAAGACAGGAACACTGAAGCTTTCTTT.

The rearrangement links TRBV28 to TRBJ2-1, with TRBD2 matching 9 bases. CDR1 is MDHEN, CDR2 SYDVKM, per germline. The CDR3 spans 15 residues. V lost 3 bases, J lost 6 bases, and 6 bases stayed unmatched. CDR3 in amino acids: CASSFGAGGLNEQFF. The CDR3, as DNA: TGTGCCAGCAGTTTCGGGGCGGGGGGGCTCAATGAGCAGTTCTTC.